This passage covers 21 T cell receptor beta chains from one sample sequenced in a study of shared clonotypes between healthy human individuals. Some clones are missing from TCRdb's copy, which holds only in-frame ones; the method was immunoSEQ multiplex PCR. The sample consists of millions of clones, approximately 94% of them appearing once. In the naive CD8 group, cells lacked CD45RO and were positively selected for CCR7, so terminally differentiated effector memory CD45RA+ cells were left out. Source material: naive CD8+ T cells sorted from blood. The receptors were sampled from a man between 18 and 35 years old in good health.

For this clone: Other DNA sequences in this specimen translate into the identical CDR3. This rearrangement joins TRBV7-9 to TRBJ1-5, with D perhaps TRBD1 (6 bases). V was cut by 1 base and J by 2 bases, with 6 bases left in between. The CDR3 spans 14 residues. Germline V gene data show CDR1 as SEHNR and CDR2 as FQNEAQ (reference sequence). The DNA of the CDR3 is TGTGCCAGCAGCTTAGGGACAGGCAATCAGCCCCAGCATTTT. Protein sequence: CASSLGTGNQPQHF. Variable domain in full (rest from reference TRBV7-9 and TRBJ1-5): DTGVSQNPRHKITKRGQNVTFRCDPISEHNRLYWYRQTLGQGPEFLTYFQNEAQLEKSRLLSDRFSAERPKGSFSTLEIQRTEQGDSAMYLCASSLGTGNQPQHFGDGTRLSIL.

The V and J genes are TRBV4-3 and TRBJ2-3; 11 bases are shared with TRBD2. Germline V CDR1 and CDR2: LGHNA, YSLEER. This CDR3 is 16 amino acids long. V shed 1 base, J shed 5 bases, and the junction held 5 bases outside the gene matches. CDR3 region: CASSQALAGVGDTQYF. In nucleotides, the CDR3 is TGCGCCAGCAGCCAAGCACTAGCGGGAGTGGGAGATACGCAGTATTTT.

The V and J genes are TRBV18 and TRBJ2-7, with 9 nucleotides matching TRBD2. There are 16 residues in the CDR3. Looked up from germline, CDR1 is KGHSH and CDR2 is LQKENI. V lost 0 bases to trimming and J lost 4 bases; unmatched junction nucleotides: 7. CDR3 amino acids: CASSPPTSGYLYEQYF. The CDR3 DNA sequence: TGTGCCAGCTCACCACCGACTAGCGGTTATCTGTACGAGCAGTACTTC.

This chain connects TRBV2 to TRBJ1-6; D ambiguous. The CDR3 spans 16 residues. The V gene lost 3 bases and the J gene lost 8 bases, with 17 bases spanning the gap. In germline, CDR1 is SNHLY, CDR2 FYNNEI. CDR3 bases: TGTGCCAGCAGTGAGGCCAGTAACTTGCCATATTCACCCCTCCACTTT. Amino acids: CASSEASNLPYSPLHF. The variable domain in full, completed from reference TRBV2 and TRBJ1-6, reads EPEVTQTPSHQVTQMGQEVILRCVPISNHLYFYWYRQILGQKVEFLVSFYNNEISEKSEIFDDQFSVERPDGSNFTLKIRSTKLEDSAMYFCASSEASNLPYSPLHFGNGTRLTVT.

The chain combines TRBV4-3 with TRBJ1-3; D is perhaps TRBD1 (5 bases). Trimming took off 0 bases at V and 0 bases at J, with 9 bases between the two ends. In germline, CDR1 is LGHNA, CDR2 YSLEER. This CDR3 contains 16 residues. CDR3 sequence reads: CASSQDFRASGNTIYF. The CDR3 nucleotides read TGCGCCAGCAGCCAAGATTTCAGGGCCTCTGGAAACACCATATATTTT.

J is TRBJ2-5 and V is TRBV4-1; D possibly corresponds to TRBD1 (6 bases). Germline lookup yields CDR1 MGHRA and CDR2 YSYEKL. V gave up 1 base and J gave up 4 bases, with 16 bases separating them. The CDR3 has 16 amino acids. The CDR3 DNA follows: TGCGCCAGCAGCCAAGTGGGTCCAGGGGATAGAGAGACCCAGTACTTC. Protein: CASSQVGPGDRETQYF.

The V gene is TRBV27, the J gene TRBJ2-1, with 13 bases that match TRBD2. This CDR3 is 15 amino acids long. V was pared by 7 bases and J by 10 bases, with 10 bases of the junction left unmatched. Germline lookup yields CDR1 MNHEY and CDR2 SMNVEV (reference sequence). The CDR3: CASTGLAGAPREQFF. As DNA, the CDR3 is TGTGCCAGCACCGGACTAGCGGGGGCGCCAAGGGAGCAGTTCTTC.

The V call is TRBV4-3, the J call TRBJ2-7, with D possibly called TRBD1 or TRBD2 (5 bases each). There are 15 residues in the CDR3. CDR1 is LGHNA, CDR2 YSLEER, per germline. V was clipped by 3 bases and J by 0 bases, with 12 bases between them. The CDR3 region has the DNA TGCGCCAGCAGCCAGGGGACGGGCAGCTCCTACGAGCAGTACTTC. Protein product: CASSQGTGSSYEQYF.

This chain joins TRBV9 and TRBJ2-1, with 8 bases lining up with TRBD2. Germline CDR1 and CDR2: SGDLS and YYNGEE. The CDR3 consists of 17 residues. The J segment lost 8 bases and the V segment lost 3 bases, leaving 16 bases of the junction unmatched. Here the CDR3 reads CASSGLLRGGHDYEQFF. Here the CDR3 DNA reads TGTGCCAGCAGCGGACTTCTTCGGGGGGGCCATGATTATGAGCAGTTCTTC.

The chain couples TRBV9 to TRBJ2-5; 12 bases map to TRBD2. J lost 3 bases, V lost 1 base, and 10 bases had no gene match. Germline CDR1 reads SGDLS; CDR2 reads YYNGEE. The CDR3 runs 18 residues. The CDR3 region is CASSVSPLAGGPEETQYF. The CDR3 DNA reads TGTGCCAGCAGCGTATCCCCTCTAGCGGGAGGGCCTGAAGAGACCCAGTACTTC.

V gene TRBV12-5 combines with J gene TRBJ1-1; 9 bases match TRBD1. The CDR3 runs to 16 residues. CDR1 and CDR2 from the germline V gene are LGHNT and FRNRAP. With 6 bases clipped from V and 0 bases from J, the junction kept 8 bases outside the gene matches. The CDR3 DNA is TGTGCTAGTGGGGACGGGACAGGGTCAATGAACACTGAAGCTTTCTTT. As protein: CASGDGTGSMNTEAFF.

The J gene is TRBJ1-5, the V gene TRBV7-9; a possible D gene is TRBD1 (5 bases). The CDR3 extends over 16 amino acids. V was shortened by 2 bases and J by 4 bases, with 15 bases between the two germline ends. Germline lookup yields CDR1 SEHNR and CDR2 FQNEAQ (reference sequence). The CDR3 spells CASSLSQGGVNQPQHF. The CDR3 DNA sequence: TGTGCCAGCAGCTTAAGCCAAGGAGGGGTGAATCAGCCCCAGCATTTT.

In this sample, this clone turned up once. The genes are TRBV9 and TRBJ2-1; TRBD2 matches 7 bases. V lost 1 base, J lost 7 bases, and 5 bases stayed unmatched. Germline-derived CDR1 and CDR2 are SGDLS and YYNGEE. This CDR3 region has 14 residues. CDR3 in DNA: TGTGCCAGCAGCGTACTAGGACTAGAAAATGAGCAGTTCTTC. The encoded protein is CASSVLGLENEQFF.

The CDR3 here is CASSFFGHEQYF. CDR3 in DNA: TGCGCCAGCAGCTTTTTTGGCCACGAGCAGTACTTC. The chain recombines TRBV5-1 with TRBJ2-7; D is uncertain. This CDR3 comprises 12 residues. Between the trimmed V and J ends, which lost 2 bases and 5 bases, there was a span of 8 bases. Germline assignment: CDR1 SGHRS and CDR2 YFSETQ.

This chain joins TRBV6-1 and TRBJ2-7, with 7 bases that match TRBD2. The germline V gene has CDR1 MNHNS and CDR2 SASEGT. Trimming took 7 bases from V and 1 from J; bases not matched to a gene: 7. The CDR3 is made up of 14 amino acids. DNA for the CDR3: TGTGCCAGCACCACAGCTAGCGGATCCTACGAGCAGTACTTC. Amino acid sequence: CASTTASGSYEQYF.

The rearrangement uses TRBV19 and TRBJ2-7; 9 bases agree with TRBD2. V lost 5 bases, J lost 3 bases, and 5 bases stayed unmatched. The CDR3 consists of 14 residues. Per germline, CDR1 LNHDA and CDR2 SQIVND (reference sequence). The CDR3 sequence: CASSPREGLYEQYF. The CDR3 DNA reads TGTGCCAGTAGTCCGCGGGAGGGCCTCTACGAGCAGTACTTC. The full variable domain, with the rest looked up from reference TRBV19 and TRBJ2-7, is DGGITQSPKYLFRKEGQNVTLSCEQNLNHDAMYWYRQDPGQGLRLIYYSQIVNDFQKGDIAEGYSVSREKKESFPLTVTSAQKNPTAFYLCASSPREGLYEQYFGPGTRLTVT.

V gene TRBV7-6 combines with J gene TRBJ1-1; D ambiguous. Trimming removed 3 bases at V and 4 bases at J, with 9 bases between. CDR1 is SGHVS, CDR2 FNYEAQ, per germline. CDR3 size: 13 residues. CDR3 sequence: CASSFPEGTEAFF. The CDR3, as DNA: TGTGCCAGCAGCTTTCCGGAGGGCACTGAAGCTTTCTTT.

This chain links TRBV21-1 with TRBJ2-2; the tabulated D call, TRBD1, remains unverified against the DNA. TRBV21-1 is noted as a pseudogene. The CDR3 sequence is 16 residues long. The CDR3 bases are TGTGCCAGCAGCAAAGAAGACAGGGGGAGGACCGGGGAGCTGTTTTTT. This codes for CASSKEDRGRTGELFF.

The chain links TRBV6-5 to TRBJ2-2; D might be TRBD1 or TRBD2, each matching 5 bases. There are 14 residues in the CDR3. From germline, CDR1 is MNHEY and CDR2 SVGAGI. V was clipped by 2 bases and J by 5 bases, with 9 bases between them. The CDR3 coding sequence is TGTGCCAGCAGTTACGGGGGAGATACCGGGGAGCTGTTTTTT. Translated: CASSYGGDTGELFF.

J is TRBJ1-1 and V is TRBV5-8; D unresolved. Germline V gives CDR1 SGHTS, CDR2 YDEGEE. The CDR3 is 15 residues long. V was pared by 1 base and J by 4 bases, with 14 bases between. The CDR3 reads CASSLPTEPSTEAFF. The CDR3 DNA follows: TGTGCCAGCAGCTTGCCTACAGAGCCGAGCACTGAAGCTTTCTTT.

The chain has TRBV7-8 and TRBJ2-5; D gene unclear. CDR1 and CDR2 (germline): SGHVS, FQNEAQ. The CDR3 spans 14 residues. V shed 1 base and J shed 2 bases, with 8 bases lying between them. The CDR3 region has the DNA TGTGCCAGCAGCTTAGATGGCATTCAAGAGACCCAGTACTTC. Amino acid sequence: CASSLDGIQETQYF.